The 13 T cell receptor beta chains in this list originate from one sample, sequenced in a study of tumor-infiltrating lymphocytes in primary liver carcinoma (TCRdb year 2017). Blood RNA was extracted from unsorted whole blood with TRIzol reagent; germline DNA came from the DNeasy Blood & Tissue kit. Sequencing relied on an Illumina HiSeq 2500. Starting from around 500 ng total RNA, TCRbeta-specific cDNA was produced by reverse transcription with a constant-region primer and ProtoScript II reverse transcriptase. Construction of the TCRbeta libraries relied on three nested rounds of multiplex PCR, following a slightly modified ARM-PCR procedure. Each of the first two PCR rounds ran for roughly 9 cycles and used multiplex TRBV1-TRBV30 forward primers together with a Cbeta reverse primer. TCRdb reprocessed the public reads (quality trimming at Q25 with fastp, clone calling with MiXCR) and kept in-frame beta chains. CDR3 protein duplicates are merged, each entry listing the most common genes and DNA. In all, the sample holds hundreds of thousands of distinct CDR3 sequences, and 45% to 70% of those were seen once. In total, the top ten clones hold over 15% of the sample.

Sequencing was performed on peripheral blood. The source is a woman in her thirties with primary liver carcinoma and hepatitis B virus infection.

On this clonotype itself: Mismatch with germline at one junction end may stem from a read error. The rearrangement links TRBV11-2 to TRBJ2-1; D possibly uses TRBD1 or TRBD2 (5 bases each). Germline lookup yields CDR1 SGHAT and CDR2 FQNNGV. The CDR3 is 14 amino acids. This chain's CDR3 is CASSFEWGYNEQFF. The DNA of the CDR3 is TGCGCCAGCAGCTTTGAGTGGGGGTACAATGAGCAGTTCTTC.

The rearrangement links TRBV29-1 to TRBJ2-2; D call uncertain. Germline V lookup: CDR1 SQVTM, CDR2 ANQGSEA. The CDR3 totals 13 residues. Trimming removed 8 bases at V and 2 bases at J, with 12 bases between. In DNA form, the CDR3 reads TGCAGCAAGACCGGGTCCAACACCGGGGAGCTGTTTTTT. Its protein product is CSKTGSNTGELFF.

In the case of this clonotype: The junction shows a germline mismatch at one end, possibly a read error. The chain joins TRBV4-2 to TRBJ2-7, with D perhaps assigned TRBD1 or TRBD2 (5 bases each). The germline CDR1 and CDR2 sequences are LGHNA and YNFKEQ. The CDR3 is 17 amino acids. The CDR3 spells CASSHGLRAVTSYKQYF. The DNA for the CDR3 is TGTGCCAGCAGCCACGGACTCAGGGCAGTAACATCCTACAAGCAGTACTTC.

With regard to this clonotype: A much larger clone sits a single nucleotide away, making a read error possible. The V and J genes are TRBV6-5 and TRBJ1-4; TRBD1 aligns across 9 bases. Per the germline V gene, CDR1 is MNHEY and CDR2 is SVGAGI. The CDR3 sequence is 15 residues long. The CDR3 reads CACSGTGYAGEKLFF. CDR3 sequence (DNA): TGTGCCTGCAGTGGGACAGGGTACGCTGGTGAAAAACTGTTTTTT.

To note about this clonotype: This sequence may be a read error, since a much larger clone differs from it by one base. The chain combines TRBV29-1 with TRBJ1-4; 8 positions agree with TRBD1. The V segment lost 8 bases and the J segment 6 bases; nucleotides outside the gene matches: 8. There are 13 residues in the CDR3. CDR1 and CDR2 from the germline V gene are SQVTM and ANQGSEA. The CDR3 DNA sequence: TGCAGCCTGACAGGGGAAATGGATGAAAAACTGTTTTTT. As protein: CSLTGEMDEKLFF.

This clonotype has a count of ten or more. The J gene is TRBJ2-1, the V gene TRBV5-5; D is perhaps TRBD2 (6 bases). This CDR3 has 14 amino acids. Germline V gene data show CDR1 as SGHKS and CDR2 as YYEKEE (reference sequence). Trimming left V 3 bases short and J 14 bases short, with 21 bases between. The CDR3 bases are TGTGCCAGCAGCTCCCTAGACGCGGGACCCAACGAGTTCTTC. Translated: CASSSLDAGPNEFF. The full variable domain, in which reference TRBV5-5 and TRBJ2-1 provide the parts outside the CDR3, is DAGVTQSPTHLIKTRGQQVTLRCSPISGHKSVSWYQQVLGQGPQFIFQYYEKEERGRGNFPDRFSARQFPNYSSELNVNALLLGDSALYLCASSSLDAGPNEFFGPGTRLTVL.

V usage is TRBV6-2 or TRBV6-3 and J usage is TRBJ2-4; D uncertain. Germline-derived CDR1 and CDR2 are MNHEY and SVGEGT. The V end lost 2 bases, the J end lost 0 bases, and 11 bases lay between the germline ends. This CDR3 has 16 amino acids. The CDR3 coding sequence is TGTGCCAGCAGTTACCGTGGAAACTTAGCCAAAAACATTCAGTACTTC. Its protein is CASSYRGNLAKNIQYF.

With respect to this clonotype: This may come from a read error, since a much larger clone is one base off. V usage is TRBV4-2 and J usage is TRBJ2-7; unclear D gene. There are 13 residues in the CDR3. Germline CDR1 and CDR2: LGHNA and YNFKEQ. The CDR3 bases are TGTGCCAGCAGCCAAGATTGGAGAAACGAGCAGTGCTTC. This codes for CASSQDWRNEQCF.

The gene calls are TRBV6-2 or TRBV6-3 and TRBJ2-2, with TRBD1 as a possible D gene (6 bases). The CDR3 length is 14 residues. The germline V gene has CDR1 MNHEY and CDR2 SVGEGT. The V and J ends lost 7 bases and 7 bases respectively, with 16 bases between them. The CDR3 sequence is CASTDRNERGELFF. In DNA, the CDR3 is TGTGCCAGCACTGACAGGAATGAACGCGGGGAGCTGTTTTTT.

This clonotype was seen only a few times. The CDR3 loop reads CASSSGLYTDTQYF. CDR3 nucleotides: TGTGCCAGCAGCTCGGGACTATACACAGATACGCAGTATTTT. The rearrangement uses TRBV6-2 or TRBV6-3 and TRBJ2-3; 7 positions agree with TRBD2. Germline loops: CDR1 MNHEY, CDR2 SVGEGT. This CDR3 comprises 14 residues. The ends lost 6 bases at V and 2 bases at J; junction bases unmatched: 5.

The genes are TRBV4-1 and TRBJ1-1; D perhaps matches TRBD1 (6 bases). Germline values: CDR1 MGHRA, CDR2 YSYEKL. The CDR3 spans 18 residues. In DNA form, the CDR3 reads TGCACCGGCAGCCAAGAAGGCTTGCAATGGGACATGAACACTGAAGCTTTCTTT. Amino acids: CTGSQEGLQWDMNTEAFF.

V usage is TRBV28 and J usage is TRBJ2-5; no firm D call. CDR3 length: 14 residues. Germline V lookup: CDR1 MDHEN, CDR2 SYDVKM. V was cut by 3 bases and J by 4 bases, with 12 bases left in between. The CDR3 here is CASSFPARAETQYF. CDR3 bases: TGTGCCAGCAGTTTTCCGGCTCGGGCAGAGACCCAGTACTTC.

The table lists this clonotype with a count of one. Since a much larger clone is just one base distant, this may be a read error. V is TRBV29-1 and J is TRBJ1-2; tentative D call: TRBD1 (5 bases). Germline V CDR1 and CDR2: SQVTM, ANQGSEA. The CDR3 sequence is 13 residues long. The CDR3 loop is CNVRGLSDYGYTF. The CDR3 region has the DNA TGCAACGTGAGGGGATTGAGCGACTATGGCTACACCTTC. The full variable domain, its missing parts supplied by reference TRBV29-1 and TRBJ1-2, is SAVISQKPSRDICQRGTSLTIQCQVDSQVTMMFWYRQQPGQSLTLIATANQGSEATYESGFVIDKFPISRPNLTFSTLTVSNMSPEDSSIYLCNVRGLSDYGYTFGSGTRLTVV.